These 2 T cell receptor beta chains were sequenced from one sample in a study of regulatory T cells in long-lasting Graves disease. HTBI primers from iRepertoire and Arm-PCR of CDR3 regions yielded the TCR beta libraries. TCRdb ran MiXCR on the multiplex PCR reads and lists one entry per CDR3 protein. The table lists about 440,000 distinct CDR3 sequences, more than 13% of them singletons, with over 15% in the top ten. Time point: newly diagnosed GD, antithyroid drugs for less than 3 months. The authors made the TCR library using RNA they extracted from PBMCs. This same sample was also taken into another study, of T cells in Graves' hyperthyroidism and ophthalmopathy.

Sequences were derived from peripheral blood mononuclear cells (PBMCs), sampled at new diagnosis, from a patient treated with antithyroid drugs. The receptors here all came from a woman in her 30s with Graves disease.

The chain is built from TRBV15 and TRBJ2-7, with a tentative D call TRBD2 (6 bases). Deletions cut 3 bases from V and 5 bases from J, with 23 bases between. This CDR3 is built from 17 residues. The germline V gene has CDR1 LNHNV and CDR2 YYDKDF (reference sequence). The CDR3 DNA reads as TGTGCCACCAGCAGGGGAGATTGGGGCGGGGCACCCGACGAGCAGTACTTC. Its protein product is CATSRGDWGGAPDEQYF.

This clonotype was observed many times. This chain connects TRBV6-1 to TRBJ1-1; no definite D call. V lost 5 bases and J 3 bases, leaving 4 bases between the germline ends. CDR1 MNHNS and CDR2 SASEGT come from the germline V gene. The CDR3 length is 11 residues. The CDR3 DNA reads TGTGCCAGCAGTTTGTACACTGAAGCTTTCTTT. Translating gives CASSLYTEAFF.